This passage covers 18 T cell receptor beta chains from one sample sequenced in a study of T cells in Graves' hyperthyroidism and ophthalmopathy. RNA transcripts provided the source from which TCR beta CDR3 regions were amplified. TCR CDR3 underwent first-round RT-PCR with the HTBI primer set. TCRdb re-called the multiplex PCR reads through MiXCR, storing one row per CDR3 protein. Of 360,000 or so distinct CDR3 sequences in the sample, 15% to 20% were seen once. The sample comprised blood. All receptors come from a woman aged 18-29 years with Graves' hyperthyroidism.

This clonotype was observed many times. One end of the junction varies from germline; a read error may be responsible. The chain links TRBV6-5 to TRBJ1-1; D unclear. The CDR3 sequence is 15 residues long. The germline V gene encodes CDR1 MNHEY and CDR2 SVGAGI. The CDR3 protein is CASRYLDRRNAEAFF. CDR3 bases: TGTGCCAGCAGGTATTTAGACCGGAGGAACGCTGAAGCTTTCTTT.

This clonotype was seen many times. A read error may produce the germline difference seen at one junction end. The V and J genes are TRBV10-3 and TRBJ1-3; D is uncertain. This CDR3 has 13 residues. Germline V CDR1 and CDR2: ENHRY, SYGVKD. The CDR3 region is CAIVRPSGNTLYF. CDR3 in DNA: TGTGCCATCGTCCGGCCCTCTGGAAACACCTTATATTTT.

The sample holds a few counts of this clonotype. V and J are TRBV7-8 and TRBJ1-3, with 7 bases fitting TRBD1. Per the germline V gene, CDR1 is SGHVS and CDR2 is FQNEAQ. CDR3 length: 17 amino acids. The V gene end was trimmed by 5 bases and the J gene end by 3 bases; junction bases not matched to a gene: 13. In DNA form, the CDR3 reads TGTGCCAGCAGCCCCTCCGGGACAGCGACAAGTGGAAACACCATATATTTT. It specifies CASSPSGTATSGNTIYF.

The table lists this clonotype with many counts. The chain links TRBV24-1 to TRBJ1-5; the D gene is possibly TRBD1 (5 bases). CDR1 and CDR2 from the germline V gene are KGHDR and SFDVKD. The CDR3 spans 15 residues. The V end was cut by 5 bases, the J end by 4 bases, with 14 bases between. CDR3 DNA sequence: TGTGCCACCAGTGTTGGGGGACGCCGAAATCAGCCCCAGCATTTT. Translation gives CATSVGGRRNQPQHF.

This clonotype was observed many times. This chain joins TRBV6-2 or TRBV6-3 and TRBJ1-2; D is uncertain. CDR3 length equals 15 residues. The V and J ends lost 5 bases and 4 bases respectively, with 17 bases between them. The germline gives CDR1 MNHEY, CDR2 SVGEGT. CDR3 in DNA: TGTGCCAGCAGTCGCTCGGACTTAAGGGTCTATGGCTACACCTTC. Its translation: CASSRSDLRVYGYTF.

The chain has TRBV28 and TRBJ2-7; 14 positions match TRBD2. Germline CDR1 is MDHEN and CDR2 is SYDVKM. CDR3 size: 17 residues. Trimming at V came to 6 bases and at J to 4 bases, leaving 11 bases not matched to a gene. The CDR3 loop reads CASSPYLTSGGGYEQYF. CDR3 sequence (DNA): TGTGCCAGCAGCCCCTACTTGACTAGCGGGGGGGGATACGAGCAGTACTTC.

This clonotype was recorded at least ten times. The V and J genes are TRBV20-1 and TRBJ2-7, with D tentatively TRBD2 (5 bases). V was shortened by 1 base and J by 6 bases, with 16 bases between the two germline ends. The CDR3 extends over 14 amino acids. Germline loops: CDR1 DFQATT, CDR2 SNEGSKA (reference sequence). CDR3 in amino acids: CSARGLASRLEQYF. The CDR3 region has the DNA TGCAGTGCTAGAGGCTTGGCTAGCCGTCTCGAGCAGTACTTC.

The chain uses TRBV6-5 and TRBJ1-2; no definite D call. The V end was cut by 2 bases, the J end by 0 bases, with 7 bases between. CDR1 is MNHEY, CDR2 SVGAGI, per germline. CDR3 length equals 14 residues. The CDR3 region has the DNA TGTGCCAGCAGTTACATCGAGGCTAACTATGGCTACACCTTC. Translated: CASSYIEANYGYTF.

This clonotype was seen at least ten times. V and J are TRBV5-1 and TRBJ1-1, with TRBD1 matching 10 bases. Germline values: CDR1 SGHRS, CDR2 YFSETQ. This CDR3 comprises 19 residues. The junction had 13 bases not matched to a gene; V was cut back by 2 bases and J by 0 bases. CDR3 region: CASSFILGGTGALNTEAFF. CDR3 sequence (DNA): TGCGCCAGCAGCTTCATACTTGGTGGGACAGGGGCATTGAACACTGAAGCTTTCTTT.

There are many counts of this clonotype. Written as DNA, the CDR3 is TGTGCCTGGAGTGACCCCCGGGACAGGGGATACGAGCAGTACTTC. This codes for CAWSDPRDRGYEQYF. The chain joins TRBV30 to TRBJ2-7; TRBD1 matches at 10 bases. The CDR3 totals 15 residues. Germline values: CDR1 GTSNPN, CDR2 SVGIG (reference sequence). V shed 1 base, J shed 4 bases, and the junction held 7 bases outside the gene matches.

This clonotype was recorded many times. CDR3 DNA: TGTGCCAGCAGTTACGAGGGCAGGGGAGTGTCTGGAGCTTTCTTT. Translated, it gives CASSYEGRGVSGAFF. The V and J genes are TRBV6-5 and TRBJ1-1; D might be TRBD1 (6 bases). V dropped 2 bases and J dropped 10 bases, with 20 bases sitting between them. This CDR3 region has 15 residues. Germline lookup yields CDR1 MNHEY and CDR2 SVGAGI.

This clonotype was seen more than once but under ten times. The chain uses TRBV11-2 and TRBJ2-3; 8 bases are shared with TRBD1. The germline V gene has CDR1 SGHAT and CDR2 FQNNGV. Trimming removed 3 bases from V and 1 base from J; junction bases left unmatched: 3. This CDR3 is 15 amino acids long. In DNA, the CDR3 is TGTGCCAGCAGCTTTTTGACAGGGGGCACAGATACGCAGTATTTT. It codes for CASSFLTGGTDTQYF.

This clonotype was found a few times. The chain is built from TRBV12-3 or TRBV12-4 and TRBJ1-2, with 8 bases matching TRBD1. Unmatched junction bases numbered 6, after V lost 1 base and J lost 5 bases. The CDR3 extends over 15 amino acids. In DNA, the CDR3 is TGTGCCAGCAGTTTAGGGGCAGGGGGCGGTTATGGCTACACCTTC. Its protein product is CASSLGAGGGYGYTF.

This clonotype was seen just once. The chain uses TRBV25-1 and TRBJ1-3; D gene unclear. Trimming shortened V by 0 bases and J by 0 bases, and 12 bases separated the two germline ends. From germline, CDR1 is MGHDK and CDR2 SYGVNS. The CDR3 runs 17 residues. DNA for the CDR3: TGTGCCAGCAGTGAATATGGGTTGGGGAGCTCTGGAAACACCATATATTTT. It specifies CASSEYGLGSSGNTIYF.

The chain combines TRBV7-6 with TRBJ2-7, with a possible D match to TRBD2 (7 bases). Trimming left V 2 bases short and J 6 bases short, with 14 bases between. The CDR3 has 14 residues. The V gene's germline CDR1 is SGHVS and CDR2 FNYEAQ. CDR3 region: CASSLRGRASEQYF. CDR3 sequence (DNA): TGTGCCAGCAGCTTAAGGGGGAGGGCCAGCGAGCAGTACTTC. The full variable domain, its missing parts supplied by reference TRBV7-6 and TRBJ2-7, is GAGVSQSPRYKVTKRGQDVALRCDPISGHVSLYWYRQALGQGPEFLTYFNYEAQQDKSGLPNDRFSAERPEGSISTLTIQRTEQRDSAMYRCASSLRGRASEQYFGPGTRLTVT.

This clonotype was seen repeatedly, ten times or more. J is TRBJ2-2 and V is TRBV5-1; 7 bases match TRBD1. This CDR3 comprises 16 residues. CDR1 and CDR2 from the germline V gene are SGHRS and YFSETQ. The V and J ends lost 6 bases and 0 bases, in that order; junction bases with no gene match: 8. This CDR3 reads CASNPNRGSNTGELFF. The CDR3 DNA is TGCGCCAGCAACCCTAACAGGGGCTCGAACACCGGGGAGCTGTTTTTT.

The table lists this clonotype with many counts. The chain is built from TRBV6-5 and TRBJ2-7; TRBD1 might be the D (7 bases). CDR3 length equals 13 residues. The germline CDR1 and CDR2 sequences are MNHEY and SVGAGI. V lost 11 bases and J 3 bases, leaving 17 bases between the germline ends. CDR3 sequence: CAGSDRRGYEQYF. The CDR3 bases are TGTGCCGGATCGGACAGGAGGGGCTACGAGCAGTACTTC.

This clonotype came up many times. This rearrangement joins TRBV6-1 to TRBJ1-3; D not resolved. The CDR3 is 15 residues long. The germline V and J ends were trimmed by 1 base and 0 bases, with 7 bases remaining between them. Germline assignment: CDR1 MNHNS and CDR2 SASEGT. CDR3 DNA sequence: TGTGCCAGCAGTGAAGAACCGAACTCTGGAAACACCATATATTTT. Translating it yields CASSEEPNSGNTIYF.